The entry below gives a single TCR beta chain sequence along with its context. This CDR3 contains 13 residues. V lost 8 bases and J lost 5; bases outside the gene matches: 8. Per germline, CDR1 MNHNS and CDR2 SASEGT. The sample originates from a study of T cells in Graves' hyperthyroidism and ophthalmopathy. Amplified TCR beta CDR3 regions derived from RNA transcripts. Using the HTBI primer set, a first-round RT-PCR was run on the TCR CDR3. TCRdb fed the multiplex PCR reads into MiXCR, producing one record per CDR3 protein. The sample gives hundreds of thousands of distinct CDR3 sequences, 13% to 15% of which show up once; roughly 10% is in the top ten.

The chain combines TRBV6-1 with TRBJ2-7, with TRBD1 identical over 8 bases. The source of this sequence is a young woman with Graves' hyperthyroidism. Sequencing was carried out using blood. Here the CDR3 reads CASQTGAENEQYF. CDR3 bases: TGTGCCAGCCAGACAGGGGCCGAAAACGAGCAGTACTTC.